These 17 T cell receptor beta chains were sequenced from one sample in a study of blood T cell repertoires in COVID-19. Profiled with immunoSEQ multiplex PCR; TCRdb holds only in-frame clones, not every one. The data contain 300,000 to 400,000 clones, around 85% of them singletons. Sequencing used PBMCs or T cells enriched from blood (not recorded which). The receptors stem from a middle-aged woman with acute COVID-19.

This chain joins TRBV10-3 and TRBJ2-1; 7 positions agree with TRBD2. The junction had 10 bases not matched to a gene; V was cut back by 5 bases and J by 15 bases. CDR3 size: 12 residues. Germline CDR1 and CDR2: ENHRY and SYGVKD. In nucleotides, the CDR3 is TGTGCCATCAGTCCTGTAAGCGGGAATTTGTTCTTC. Protein product: CAISPVSGNLFF.

This chain connects TRBV19 to TRBJ2-7, with TRBD1 as a possible D gene (5 bases). The CDR3 covers 16 residues. V lost 1 base to trimming and J lost 0 bases, with 13 bases between them. The germline gives CDR1 LNHDA, CDR2 SQIVND (reference sequence). DNA of the CDR3: TGTGCCAGTAGTATAGGTCACAGGTTGAGCTCCTACGAGCAGTACTTC. As protein: CASSIGHRLSSYEQYF.

The J gene is TRBJ2-7, the V gene TRBV6-5; D is unclear. The CDR3 length is 15 residues. The germline CDR1 and CDR2 sequences are MNHEY and SVGAGI. Trimming took off 0 bases at V and 0 bases at J, with 9 bases between the two ends. CDR3 loop: CASSYSRVASYEQYF. Written as DNA, the CDR3 is TGTGCCAGCAGTTACTCAAGAGTAGCCTCCTACGAGCAGTACTTC.

The V gene is TRBV7-8, the J gene TRBJ1-2, with D uncertain. Trimming stripped 5 bases from V and 5 bases from J, with 9 bases between. The germline V gene encodes CDR1 SGHVS and CDR2 FQNEAQ. The CDR3 covers 12 residues. CDR3 DNA sequence: TGTGCCAGCAGCCCCCGAGGATATGGCTACACCTTC. It yields the protein CASSPRGYGYTF. Variable domain in full (rest from reference TRBV7-8 and TRBJ1-2): GAGVSQSPRYKVAKRGQDVALRCDPISGHVSLFWYQQALGQGPEFLTYFQNEAQLDKSGLPSDRFFAERPEGSVSTLKIQRTQQEDSAVYLCASSPRGYGYTFGSGTRLTVV.

This sequence joins TRBV6-5 and TRBJ1-4; 7 bases agree with TRBD1. The germline CDR1 and CDR2 sequences are MNHEY and SVGAGI. CDR3 length: 14 amino acids. V shed 6 bases, J shed 7 bases, and the junction held 8 bases outside the gene matches. The CDR3 loop is CASRKTGKVEKLFF. Written as DNA, the CDR3 is TGTGCCAGCAGAAAGACAGGGAAGGTTGAAAAACTGTTTTTT.

The V gene is TRBV27, the J gene TRBJ2-7; a weak D match, TRBD2 (6 bases). The germline V gene encodes CDR1 MNHEY and CDR2 SMNVEV (reference sequence). V was shortened by 5 bases and J by 6 bases, with 11 bases between the two germline ends. This CDR3 has 12 residues. The chain's CDR3 is CASSQEGSEQYF. In DNA, the CDR3 is TGTGCCAGCAGTCAGGAGGGCTCCGAGCAGTACTTC.

This chain uses TRBV5-5 with TRBJ2-3; 11 bases match TRBD2. J gave up 4 bases and V 0 bases, and 4 bases lay outside the gene matches. Germline loops: CDR1 SGHKS, CDR2 YYEKEE (reference sequence). CDR3 length equals 16 residues. This CDR3 reads CASSLVSSGRPDTQYF. CDR3 DNA sequence: TGTGCCAGCAGCTTGGTGTCTAGCGGGAGGCCAGATACGCAGTATTTT.

The chain employs TRBV10-3 and TRBJ2-1; 16 bases are a match to TRBD2. The CDR3 has 18 residues. Trimming removed 6 bases from V and 0 bases from J; junction bases left unmatched: 5. CDR1 ENHRY and CDR2 SYGVKD come from the germline V gene. For the CDR3, the DNA is TGTGCCATCAGGGGGACTAGCGGGAGGGCCAACTCCTACAATGAGCAGTTCTTC. Translated, it gives CAIRGTSGRANSYNEQFF.

The gene calls are TRBV12-5 and TRBJ1-1, with 9 bases fitting TRBD1. The trim removed 8 bases at V and 1 base at J, leaving 5 bases unmatched. The CDR3 sequence is 14 residues long. Germline V gene data show CDR1 as LGHNT and CDR2 as FRNRAP. CDR3 sequence (DNA): TGTGCTAGTAAGGGACAGGGATCGAACACTGAAGCTTTCTTT. Translated, it gives CASKGQGSNTEAFF.

This clone was recorded a few times. The chain links TRBV6-6 to TRBJ2-5, with 13 positions matching TRBD2. This CDR3 has 20 residues. Germline V lookup: CDR1 MNHNY, CDR2 SVGAGI (reference sequence). Trimming took 6 bases from V and 4 from J; bases not matched to a gene: 20. Here the CDR3 DNA reads TGTGCCAGCAGCTTAAATCCCCGTACTAGCGGGAGGGCCTGGGGAGAGACCCAGTACTTC. Protein: CASSLNPRTSGRAWGETQYF.

A single count supports this clone. The V and J genes are TRBV3-1 (or the pseudogene TRBV3-2) and TRBJ1-2; D is undetermined. Germline lookup yields CDR1 LGHDT and CDR2 YNNKEL (reference sequence). The germline V and J ends were trimmed by 0 bases and 2 bases, with 7 bases remaining between them. The CDR3 length is 14 residues. CDR3 sequence reads: CASSQDAENYGYTF. The CDR3 DNA follows: TGTGCCAGCAGCCAAGATGCGGAAAACTATGGCTACACCTTC.

The chain has TRBV19 and TRBJ1-2, with 7 bases fitting TRBD1. This CDR3 contains 15 residues. Germline loops: CDR1 LNHDA, CDR2 SQIVND (reference sequence). V was pared by 6 bases and J by 0 bases, with 7 bases of the junction left unmatched. CDR3 coding DNA: TGTGCCAGTAGCCGCCGGCAGGGGGCTAACTATGGCTACACCTTC. Translating it yields CASSRRQGANYGYTF.

The V call is TRBV18, the J call TRBJ1-4; TRBD1 is a possible D gene (6 bases). V lost 2 bases, J lost 8 bases, and 12 bases lay in between. Per germline, CDR1 KGHSH and CDR2 LQKENI. This CDR3 comprises 14 residues. Here the CDR3 DNA reads TGTGCCAGCTCACCAGCAGGGGCCAGCGAAAAACTGTTTTTT. It codes for CASSPAGASEKLFF.

The V gene is TRBV27, the J gene TRBJ2-5, with D possibly being TRBD2 (5 bases). The ends were cut back, 4 bases at V and 7 bases at J, with 22 bases in the middle. The V gene's germline CDR1 is MNHEY and CDR2 SMNVEV (reference sequence). This CDR3 is built from 16 residues. The CDR3 loop reads CASSSLGLQYRGTQYF. The CDR3 DNA reads TGTGCCAGCAGTTCCCTAGGACTCCAATACCGGGGGACCCAGTACTTC.

J is TRBJ2-7 and V is TRBV2; D is ambiguous. The CDR3 loop spans 16 amino acids. The ends were cut back, 1 base at V and 5 bases at J, with 18 bases in the middle. Per germline, CDR1 SNHLY and CDR2 FYNNEI. DNA for the CDR3: TGTGCCAGCAGTGAAGAACGGTTAGCTTTGAAGAACGAGCAGTACTTC. Protein sequence: CASSEERLALKNEQYF. Complete variable domain (other parts from reference TRBV2 and TRBJ2-7): EPEVTQTPSHQVTQMGQEVILRCVPISNHLYFYWYRQILGQKVEFLVSFYNNEISEKSEIFDDQFSVERPDGSNFTLKIRSTKLEDSAMYFCASSEERLALKNEQYFGPGTRLTVT.

This chain connects TRBV10-3 to TRBJ1-1, with D possibly matching TRBD1 (5 bases). CDR3 length: 14 amino acids. Germline assignment: CDR1 ENHRY and CDR2 SYGVKD. The V and J ends lost 8 bases and 1 base respectively, with 14 bases between them. This chain's CDR3 is CAIGGGQWNTEAFF. The CDR3 DNA follows: TGTGCCATCGGGGGGGGTCAATGGAACACTGAAGCTTTCTTT.

The rearrangement joins TRBV28 to TRBJ1-2; 8 nucleotides match TRBD1. The ends lost 3 bases at V and 6 bases at J; junction bases unmatched: 6. The germline V gene has CDR1 MDHEN and CDR2 SYDVKM. This CDR3 comprises 14 residues. CDR3 amino acids: CASSLKGQVHGYTF. The CDR3 bases are TGTGCCAGCAGTTTGAAGGGACAGGTTCATGGCTACACCTTC.